Listed below are T cell receptor beta chains from one sample, sequenced in a study of shared clonotypes between healthy human individuals. Only in-frame clones appear in the TCRdb table, and some are missing; sequencing was by immunoSEQ multiplex PCR. The sample has about 380,000 clones, approximately 96% seen once. The material sequenced was memory CD8+ T cells sorted from blood. These receptors all come from a man younger than 45 in good health. Both conserved end residues are part of each CDR3. A D gene is named only where the DNA matches it firmly. Where a row states a size, it is once, few, many or the class of an expanded clone; other rows omit it.

len: 14; abundance: NA; j_gene: TRBJ1-1; v_gene: TRBV5-4; d_gene: NA; CDR3aa: CASSLGGGNTEAFF; CDR3nt: TGTGCCAGCAGCTTGGGGGGCGGGAACACTGAAGCTTTCTTT
len: 13; abundance: NA; j_gene: TRBJ2-5; v_gene: TRBV9; d_gene: NA; CDR3aa: CASSGTAQETQYF; CDR3nt: TGTGCCAGCAGCGGGACCGCCCAAGAGACCCAGTACTTC
len: 13; abundance: NA; j_gene: TRBJ1-5; v_gene: TRBV27; d_gene: NA; CDR3aa: CARGLGGNQPQHF; CDR3nt: TGTGCTAGGGGACTTGGGGGCAATCAGCCCCAGCATTTT
len: 15; abundance: NA; j_gene: TRBJ1-1; v_gene: TRBV28; d_gene: NA; CDR3aa: CASSSQTGVNTEAFF; CDR3nt: TGTGCCAGCAGTAGCCAGACAGGTGTGAACACTGAAGCTTTCTTT
len: 14; abundance: NA; j_gene: TRBJ1-2; v_gene: TRBV4-1; d_gene: TRBD1; CDR3aa: CASSPRTGGYGYTF; CDR3nt: TGCGCCAGCAGCCCGAGGACAGGGGGCTATGGCTACACCTTC
len: 20; abundance: NA; j_gene: TRBJ2-2; v_gene: TRBV19; d_gene: TRBD2; CDR3aa: CASSPIGAGGSGRLAGELFF; CDR3nt: TGTGCCAGTAGTCCGATTGGCGCCGGTGGTAGCGGGAGATTGGCCGGGGAGCTGTTTTTT
len: 18; abundance: NA; j_gene: TRBJ2-1; v_gene: TRBV11-1; d_gene: TRBD2; CDR3aa: CASSPGLAGGSSYNEQFF; CDR3nt: TGTGCCAGCAGTCCGGGACTAGCGGGAGGGAGCTCCTACAATGAGCAGTTCTTC
len: 17; abundance: NA; j_gene: TRBJ2-1; v_gene: TRBV5-1; d_gene: TRBD2; CDR3aa: CASSTGTSGRASNEQFF; CDR3nt: TGCGCCAGCAGCACGGGGACTAGCGGGAGGGCCTCCAATGAGCAGTTCTTC
len: 13; abundance: NA; j_gene: TRBJ2-3; v_gene: TRBV5-6; d_gene: NA; CDR3aa: CASSFGSPDTQYF; CDR3nt: TGTGCCAGCAGCTTTGGATCTCCAGATACGCAGTATTTT
len: 14; abundance: NA; j_gene: TRBJ1-5; v_gene: TRBV28; d_gene: NA; CDR3aa: CASTPLGSNQPQHF; CDR3nt: TGTGCCAGCACCCCCCTAGGGAGCAATCAGCCCCAGCATTTT
len: 16; abundance: NA; j_gene: TRBJ1-1; v_gene: TRBV6-5; d_gene: NA; CDR3aa: CASSYSPGRVNTEAFF; CDR3nt: TGTGCCAGCAGTTACTCGCCTGGCAGGGTGAACACTGAAGCTTTCTTT
len: 11; abundance: NA; j_gene: TRBJ2-7; v_gene: TRBV28; d_gene: TRBD1; CDR3aa: CASRDRNEQYF; CDR3nt: TGTGCCAGCAGGGACAGGAACGAGCAGTACTTC
len: 14; abundance: NA; j_gene: TRBJ1-5; v_gene: TRBV28; d_gene: NA; CDR3aa: CASSSPGKNQPQHF; CDR3nt: TGTGCCAGCAGTTCACCCGGGAAAAATCAGCCCCAGCATTTT
len: 13; abundance: NA; j_gene: TRBJ1-2; v_gene: TRBV10-1; d_gene: TRBD1; CDR3aa: CASVDRGDYGYTF; CDR3nt: TGCGCCAGTGTTGACAGGGGAGACTATGGCTACACCTTC
len: 12; abundance: NA; j_gene: TRBJ1-2; v_gene: TRBV13; d_gene: NA; CDR3aa: CASSLIRSGYTF; CDR3nt: TGTGCCAGCAGCTTAATCCGGAGTGGCTACACCTTC
len: 14; abundance: NA; j_gene: TRBJ2-3; v_gene: TRBV19; d_gene: NA; CDR3aa: CASTKGPSTDTQYF; CDR3nt: TGTGCCAGTACCAAGGGTCCTAGCACAGATACGCAGTATTTT
len: 12; abundance: NA; j_gene: TRBJ2-7; v_gene: TRBV19; d_gene: TRBD1; CDR3aa: CATTDRAYEQYF; CDR3nt: TGTGCCACCACGGACAGGGCCTACGAGCAGTACTTC
len: 12; abundance: NA; j_gene: TRBJ1-1; v_gene: TRBV6-6; d_gene: NA; CDR3aa: CASSAIVSGDFF; CDR3nt: TGTGCCAGCAGTGCTATCGTTTCCGGGGATTTCTTT
len: 14; abundance: once; j_gene: TRBJ2-2; v_gene: TRBV7-9; d_gene: NA; CDR3aa: CASGVVRNTGELFF; CDR3nt: TGTGCCAGTGGAGTGGTTCGGAACACCGGGGAGCTGTTTTTT
len: 19; abundance: NA; j_gene: TRBJ2-4; v_gene: TRBV5-1; d_gene: NA; CDR3aa: CASSQPDSRLPLAKNIQYF; CDR3nt: TGCGCCAGCAGCCAACCGGACAGCCGGCTCCCTCTAGCCAAAAACATTCAGTACTTC
len: 15; abundance: NA; j_gene: TRBJ1-5; v_gene: TRBV6-5; d_gene: NA; CDR3aa: CASRPVTASNQPQHF; CDR3nt: TGTGCCAGCAGACCTGTGACAGCTTCCAATCAGCCCCAGCATTTT
len: 16; abundance: NA; j_gene: TRBJ1-2; v_gene: TRBV4-2; d_gene: NA; CDR3aa: CASSILTGTGAYGYTF; CDR3nt: TGTGCCAGCAGCATCCTCACCGGGACCGGGGCCTATGGCTACACCTTC
len: 15; abundance: NA; j_gene: TRBJ2-7; v_gene: TRBV6-5; d_gene: NA; CDR3aa: CASSYDCLAPYEQYF; CDR3nt: TGTGCCAGCAGTTACGATTGTCTAGCGCCCTACGAGCAGTACTTC
len: 17; abundance: NA; j_gene: TRBJ2-5; v_gene: TRBV2; d_gene: NA; CDR3aa: CASSKEDFGGPQETQYF; CDR3nt: TGTGCCAGCAGCAAAGAGGATTTTGGGGGTCCACAAGAGACCCAGTACTTC
len: 14; abundance: NA; j_gene: TRBJ2-7; v_gene: TRBV5-1; d_gene: NA; CDR3aa: CASSLAGFSYEQYF; CDR3nt: TGCGCCAGCAGCTTAGCGGGCTTTTCCTACGAGCAGTACTTC
len: 13; abundance: NA; j_gene: TRBJ2-1; v_gene: TRBV2; d_gene: NA; CDR3aa: CASRVERSVISFF; CDR3nt: TGTGCCAGCAGGGTCGAGAGGTCGGTTATCAGTTTCTTC
len: 15; abundance: NA; j_gene: TRBJ1-3; v_gene: TRBV28; d_gene: NA; CDR3aa: CASRSSGTDGNTIYF; CDR3nt: TGTGCCAGCAGATCCTCCGGGACGGATGGAAACACCATATATTTT